What follows describes a single T cell receptor beta chain. The data belong to a study of cytomegalovirus exposure and HLA in healthy donors. Here immunoSEQ multiplex PCR was the method, and the copy in TCRdb shows in-frame clones only, minus some. The data hold about 330,000 clones, with 86% observed a single time. The source is a woman between 18 and 29 years old in good health and CMV-seronegative. Input material: PBMCs.

In nucleotides, the CDR3 is TGTGCCAGCAGCGTAGCCCCGACTAGCGGGGGAACCTACGAGCAGTACTTC. Protein sequence: CASSVAPTSGGTYEQYF. This sequence joins TRBV9 and TRBJ2-7; 12 positions match TRBD2. CDR1 is SGDLS and CDR2 is YYNGEE in the germline V gene. The trim removed 0 bases at V and 2 bases at J, leaving 6 bases unmatched. The CDR3 is made up of 17 amino acids.